Detailed here is one T cell receptor (beta chain). UMIs accompanied the 5'RACE template switching by which TCR beta cDNA was made. No DNA is given; TCRdb re-called the 5' RACE reads and lists each CDR3 protein once. The data include a few hundred thousand distinct CDR3 sequences; the top ten clones carry 5.2%. Germline assignment: CDR1 SGHRS and CDR2 YFSETQ. This CDR3 region has 18 residues. These data belong to a study of T cells expressing NK-cell markers. The chain couples TRBV5-1 to TRBJ2-2; the D call from TCRdb, TRBD2, cannot be confirmed without DNA. The clonotype comes from a man aged 18-75 years in good health. Specimen: blood T cells: a sorted CD56 or NKG2C T cell subset, CD4+ or CD8+ T cells, or bulk PBMC T cells (not recorded which). The CDR3 loop is CASSFLGLAGGNTGELFF. Variable domain in full (rest from reference TRBV5-1 and TRBJ2-2): KAGVTQTPRYLIKTRGQQVTLSCSPISGHRSVSWYQQTPGQGLQFLFEYFSETQRNKGNFPGRFSGRQFSNSRSEMNVSTLELGDSALYLCASSFLGLAGGNTGELFFGEGSRLTVL.